This T cell receptor (beta chain) was identified in a study of identical twins. TCRdb processed the 5' RACE reads anew with MiXCR; each CDR3 protein has one entry. The data show some 790,000 distinct CDR3 sequences, 15% to 20% seen once. V was trimmed by 4 bases and J by 6 bases, leaving 6 bases between them. In germline, CDR1 is SNHLY, CDR2 FYNNEI. The CDR3 runs 12 residues. The sample also formed part of further work on T cells expressing NK-cell markers.

Sequenced input: PBMCs. The clonotype comes from a woman aged 18-29 years in good health. V usage is TRBV2 and J usage is TRBJ2-2; D remains unclear. Written as DNA, the CDR3 is TGTGCCAGCAGTGCCGTATCCGGGGAGCTGTTTTTT. It codes for CASSAVSGELFF.